This entry lists 30 T cell receptor beta chains sequenced from one sample in a study of T cell responses to AZD1222 COVID-19 vaccine. Sequencing was performed with immunoSEQ multiplex PCR; in TCRdb, only in-frame clones are kept and a portion is missing. Among nearly 110,000 clones, roughly 87% were seen once, and the ten largest hold approximately 4%. This specimen consisted of peripheral blood, obtained on day 0 of AZD1222 vaccination. Source of these receptors: an adult in good health.

J is TRBJ1-3 and V is TRBV5-4; D is undetermined. Germline loops: CDR1 SGHNT, CDR2 YYREEE (reference sequence). The CDR3 contains 17 residues. The V end lost 1 base, the J end lost 0 bases, and 14 bases lay between the germline ends. CDR3 residues: CASSLKGHLVSGNTIYF. DNA of the CDR3: TGTGCCAGCAGCTTGAAAGGGCACCTAGTCTCTGGAAACACCATATATTTT.

In this sample, this clone turned up once. The V gene is TRBV28, the J gene TRBJ2-1, with D unresolved. The CDR3 extends over 13 amino acids. The germline V and J ends were trimmed by 2 bases and 5 bases, with 7 bases remaining between them. Germline-derived CDR1 and CDR2 are MDHEN and SYDVKM. The DNA of the CDR3 is TGTGCCAGCAGTTTACCGGCGGACAATGAGCAGTTCTTC. Translation gives CASSLPADNEQFF.

This chain links TRBV9 with TRBJ2-2; D is possibly TRBD2 (5 bases). Deletions cut 3 bases from V and 1 base from J, with 10 bases between. In germline, CDR1 is SGDLS, CDR2 YYNGEE. CDR3 length equals 15 residues. The CDR3 DNA sequence: TGTGCCAGCAGCGCGAGGGTGGGGAACACCGGGGAGCTGTTTTTT. Its translation is CASSARVGNTGELFF.

The V and J genes are TRBV20-1 and TRBJ1-4, with D perhaps matching TRBD1 (5 bases). V shed 4 bases and J shed 8 bases, with 14 bases lying between them. Germline CDR1 DFQATT, CDR2 SNEGSKA (reference sequence). The CDR3 sequence is 13 residues long. Here the CDR3 DNA reads TGCAGTGCTATTGAGTCGGGGGTGGAAAAACTGTTTTTT. Amino acid sequence: CSAIESGVEKLFF.

The V and J genes are TRBV7-2 and TRBJ1-3; tentative D call: TRBD1 (6 bases). The length of the CDR3 is 18 residues. Germline loops: CDR1 SGHTA, CDR2 FQGNSA. Trimming stripped 3 bases from V and 0 bases from J, with 18 bases between. The CDR3, as DNA: TGTGCCAGCAGCTTCAGACAGGCTCTACTTCCCTCTGGAAACACCATATATTTT. Its translation is CASSFRQALLPSGNTIYF.

The V gene is TRBV10-3, the J gene TRBJ2-1, with TRBD1 identical over 10 bases. The length of the CDR3 is 16 residues. The V gene end was trimmed by 2 bases and the J gene end by 0 bases; junction bases not matched to a gene: 1. Germline assignment: CDR1 ENHRY and CDR2 SYGVKD. As DNA, the CDR3 is TGTGCCATCAGTGAGGGACAGGGGGGCTCCTACAATGAGCAGTTCTTC. Protein sequence: CAISEGQGGSYNEQFF.

The V and J genes are TRBV27 and TRBJ2-2, with 9 bases that match TRBD1. The CDR3 has 18 residues. V gave up 4 bases and J gave up 3 bases; unmatched junction bases: 12. The germline V gene encodes CDR1 MNHEY and CDR2 SMNVEV (reference sequence). CDR3 loop: CASSSNFRQGVYTGELFF. DNA of the CDR3: TGTGCCAGCAGTTCCAATTTTCGACAGGGGGTGTACACCGGGGAGCTGTTTTTT.

This clone was observed once. The J gene is TRBJ2-2, the V gene TRBV25-1; 8 bases fit TRBD1. Trimming cost V 6 bases and J 4 bases; bases outside gene matches: 7. The CDR3 has 15 amino acids. CDR1 MGHDK and CDR2 SYGVNS come from the germline V gene. CDR3 nucleotide sequence: TGTGCCAGCAGGATGACAGGGGTCGGCACCGGGGAGCTGTTTTTT. Translated: CASRMTGVGTGELFF. The full variable domain, in which reference TRBV25-1 and TRBJ2-2 provide the parts outside the CDR3, is EADIYQTPRYLVIGTGKKITLECSQTMGHDKMYWYQQDPGMELHLIHYSYGVNSTEKGDLSSESTVSRIRTEHFPLTLESARPSHTSQYLCASRMTGVGTGELFFGEGSRLTVL.

The sample holds many counts of this clone. The V gene is TRBV27, the J gene TRBJ2-2, with TRBD2 as a possible D gene (6 bases). Trimming removed 5 bases at V and 4 bases at J, with 17 bases between. This CDR3 has 16 amino acids. CDR1 and CDR2 from the germline V gene are MNHEY and SMNVEV (reference sequence). The CDR3 DNA sequence: TGTGCCAGCAGTCCCTTGGCAAGCGGGTCCACCGGGGAGCTGTTTTTT. Amino acid sequence: CASSPLASGSTGELFF.

The chain carries TRBV7-3 and TRBJ2-3; 7 bases fit TRBD1. The germline CDR1 and CDR2 sequences are SGHTA and FQGTGA. Trimming cost V 6 bases and J 4 bases; bases outside gene matches: 7. This CDR3 contains 14 residues. In nucleotides, the CDR3 is TGTGCCAGCAGTAGAAGGGGGCAGGCAGATACGCAGTATTTT. This translates into CASSRRGQADTQYF.

The rearrangement links TRBV5-1 to TRBJ1-2; 7 positions agree with TRBD1. With V trimmed by 0 bases and J by 1 base, 15 bases remained unmatched. CDR1 is SGHRS, CDR2 YFSETQ, per germline. The CDR3 is 19 residues long. Written as DNA, the CDR3 is TGCGCCAGCAGCTTGGCCCCGGCGCAGGGGGAAATATTTAACTATGGCTACACCTTC. Protein: CASSLAPAQGEIFNYGYTF.

This rearrangement joins TRBV5-1 to TRBJ2-1; a possible D gene is TRBD1 (6 bases). The germline V gene has CDR1 SGHRS and CDR2 YFSETQ. Trimming took off 4 bases at V and 1 base at J, with 15 bases between the two ends. The CDR3 length is 16 residues. The CDR3 DNA reads TGCGCCAGCAGCGCCCAGACAGGAAGATCCTACAATGAGCAGTTCTTC. Encoded protein: CASSAQTGRSYNEQFF. Looking up the rest from reference TRBV5-1 and TRBJ2-1 gives the full variable domain: KAGVTQTPRYLIKTRGQQVTLSCSPISGHRSVSWYQQTPGQGLQFLFEYFSETQRNKGNFPGRFSGRQFSNSRSEMNVSTLELGDSALYLCASSAQTGRSYNEQFFGPGTRLTVL.

The chain uses TRBV21-1 and TRBJ2-2; the D segment call TRBD2 is taken from the table without a DNA check. TRBV21-1 is reported as a pseudogene. The CDR3 extends over 17 amino acids. The CDR3, as DNA: TGTGCCAGCAGCAAAAGACTAGCGGGAGGTGTGGCCGGGGAGCTGTTTTTT. Translated, it gives CASSKRLAGGVAGELFF.

The chain links TRBV7-2 to TRBJ2-5; D might be TRBD2 (5 bases). The V and J ends lost 1 base and 1 base respectively, with 10 bases between them. Per germline, CDR1 SGHTA and CDR2 FQGNSA. The CDR3 spans 15 residues. CDR3 protein: CASSLVGGLQETQYF. CDR3 DNA sequence: TGTGCCAGCAGCTTAGTAGGCGGGCTCCAAGAGACCCAGTACTTC. Together with reference TRBV7-2 and TRBJ2-5, the CDR3 gives the full variable domain: GAGVSQSPSNKVTEKGKDVELRCDPISGHTALYWYRQSLGQGLEFLIYFQGNSAPDKSGLPSDRFSAERTGGSVSTLTIQRTQQEDSAVYLCASSLVGGLQETQYFGPGTRLLVL.

J is TRBJ1-3 and V is TRBV11-2; tentatively, D is TRBD1 (5 bases). The V gene lost 6 bases and the J gene lost 3 bases, with 9 bases spanning the gap. The CDR3 extends over 13 amino acids. The germline CDR1 and CDR2 sequences are SGHAT and FQNNGV. Here the CDR3 reads CASSETDGNTIYF. The CDR3 DNA sequence: TGTGCCAGCAGTGAGACAGATGGAAACACCATATATTTT. The entire variable domain, with the rest obtained from reference TRBV11-2 and TRBJ1-3, is as follows: EAGVAQSPRYKIIEKRQSVAFWCNPISGHATLYWYQQILGQGPKLLIQFQNNGVVDDSQLPKDRFSAERLKGVDSTLKIQPAKLEDSAVYLCASSETDGNTIYFGEGSWLTVV.

The CDR3 region has the DNA TGTGCCAGCAGCCAAGGGGAGGGGGATTCACCCCTCCACTTT. This translates into CASSQGEGDSPLHF. The genes are TRBV4-2 and TRBJ1-6, with a tentative D call TRBD1 (6 bases). The V and J ends lost 1 base and 8 bases respectively, with 9 bases between them. The length of the CDR3 is 14 residues. CDR1 LGHNA and CDR2 YNFKEQ come from the germline V gene.

With respect to this clone: The same CDR3 can be traced to other DNA sequences in this sample. The chain has TRBV4-2 and TRBJ2-2, with 7 bases fitting TRBD1. CDR3 length equals 15 residues. Trimming cost V 1 base and J 3 bases; bases outside gene matches: 2. CDR1 is LGHNA, CDR2 YNFKEQ, per germline. CDR3 residues: CASSQGTGDTGELFF. CDR3 DNA sequence: TGTGCCAGCAGCCAAGGAACAGGGGACACCGGGGAGCTGTTTTTT.

V gene TRBV18 combines with J gene TRBJ2-7, with 7 positions matching TRBD2. The CDR3 extends over 15 amino acids. The V gene end was trimmed by 3 bases and the J gene end by 3 bases; junction bases not matched to a gene: 8. Looked up from germline, CDR1 is KGHSH and CDR2 is LQKENI. The CDR3 nucleotides are TGTGCCAGCTCACCTGTGGGGGGAGGGAGCTACGAGCAGTACTTC. Its translation: CASSPVGGGSYEQYF.

CDR3 amino acids: CASSLGGRRNEKLFF. CDR3 DNA sequence: TGTGCCAGCAGCTTGGGTGGCAGAAGGAATGAAAAACTGTTTTTT. The gene calls are TRBV5-5 and TRBJ1-4; D remains unclear. The germline V and J ends were trimmed by 0 bases and 5 bases, with 11 bases remaining between them. The CDR3 spans 15 residues. Germline CDR1 is SGHKS and CDR2 is YYEKEE (reference sequence). The full variable domain, with the rest looked up from reference TRBV5-5 and TRBJ1-4, is DAGVTQSPTHLIKTRGQQVTLRCSPISGHKSVSWYQQVLGQGPQFIFQYYEKEERGRGNFPDRFSARQFPNYSSELNVNALLLGDSALYLCASSLGGRRNEKLFFGSGTQLSVL.

The chain couples TRBV5-1 to TRBJ2-7, with 7 bases identical to TRBD1. This CDR3 region has 16 residues. V lost 0 bases, J lost 4 bases, and 10 bases stayed unmatched. Germline lookup yields CDR1 SGHRS and CDR2 YFSETQ. CDR3 sequence (DNA): TGCGCCAGCAGCTTGGCCGCCAGGGGGTCCGGTTACGAGCAGTACTTC. Translated: CASSLAARGSGYEQYF.

CDR3 in amino acids: CASSWTGPNYGYTF. CDR3 nucleotide sequence: TGCGCCAGCAGCTGGACAGGACCTAACTATGGCTACACCTTC. The chain has TRBV5-1 and TRBJ1-2, with 7 bases identical to TRBD1. Germline lookup yields CDR1 SGHRS and CDR2 YFSETQ. V dropped 3 bases and J dropped 0; count of bases not matched to a gene: 2. There are 14 residues in the CDR3.

This clone appeared once. The CDR3 DNA follows: TGCGCCAGCAGCCTCCGGGCGGGGACTGAAGCTTTCTTT. Residues: CASSLRAGTEAFF. The rearrangement uses TRBV5-1 and TRBJ1-1; no firm D call. Germline V lookup: CDR1 SGHRS, CDR2 YFSETQ. CDR3 length: 13 residues. The ends were cut back, 4 bases at V and 5 bases at J, with 12 bases in the middle.

The table lists this clone with a few counts. The chain couples TRBV12-3 or TRBV12-4 to TRBJ1-6; D possibly corresponds to TRBD1 (5 bases). This CDR3 comprises 13 residues. The ends were cut back, 7 bases at V and 7 bases at J, with 11 bases in the middle. The CDR3 region is CASTTRANSPLHF. CDR3 nucleotides: TGTGCCAGCACTACCAGGGCGAATTCACCCCTCCACTTT.

The rearrangement joins TRBV5-3 to TRBJ2-7; weak D call: TRBD1 (6 bases). TRBV5-3 is designated an ORF whose function remains uncertain. This CDR3 spans 14 amino acids. V was clipped by 4 bases and J by 0 bases, with 11 bases between them. The CDR3 DNA sequence: TGTGCCAGAAGCCTTAGGACAGACTCCTACGAGCAGTACTTC. Translating it yields CARSLRTDSYEQYF.

The genes are TRBV30 and TRBJ1-2; no reliable D call. The CDR3 spans 13 residues. Germline CDR1 reads GTSNPN; CDR2 reads SVGIG (reference sequence). Trimming took off 2 bases at V and 8 bases at J, with 15 bases between the two ends. The CDR3 nucleotides read TGTGCCTGGAGTTCTTCGACGTACGGGGGCTACACCTTC. Its protein product is CAWSSSTYGGYTF.

V gene TRBV18 combines with J gene TRBJ2-5, with 7 positions matching TRBD2. This CDR3 comprises 15 residues. Trimming removed 1 base from V and 5 bases from J; junction bases left unmatched: 7. Germline V gene lookup returns CDR1 KGHSH and CDR2 LQKENI. The CDR3 reads CASSPREGVKETQYF. DNA of the CDR3: TGTGCCAGCTCACCACGGGAGGGAGTAAAGGAGACCCAGTACTTC.

The V and J genes are TRBV7-6 and TRBJ2-6; no clear D. V was trimmed by 5 bases and J by 1 base, leaving 12 bases between them. The CDR3 runs 16 residues. In germline, CDR1 is SGHVS, CDR2 FNYEAQ. CDR3 residues: CASSADQVSGANVLTF. The CDR3 region has the DNA TGTGCCAGCAGCGCAGACCAGGTATCTGGGGCCAACGTCCTGACTTTC.

This chain links TRBV29-1 with TRBJ2-7; possible D gene TRBD1, 5 bases. CDR1 is SQVTM and CDR2 is ANQGSEA in the germline V gene. The CDR3 extends over 13 amino acids. Trimming removed 6 bases from V and 0 bases from J, with 12 bases in between. CDR3 sequence (DNA): TGCAGCGTGCAGGGAAGATTCTCCTACGAGCAGTACTTC. This translates into CSVQGRFSYEQYF.

The chain uses TRBV7-2 and TRBJ1-1, with D uncertain. The CDR3 consists of 15 residues. V lost 6 bases and J lost 3, with 17 bases in between. The germline gives CDR1 SGHTA, CDR2 FQGNSA. CDR3 protein: CASSLSEQRDTEAFF. CDR3 nucleotides: TGTGCCAGCAGTCTCAGCGAGCAGAGAGACACTGAAGCTTTCTTT.

This chain connects TRBV19 to TRBJ2-5; the match to TRBD2 covers 10 bases. Germline CDR1 and CDR2: LNHDA and SQIVND (reference sequence). The CDR3 sequence is 15 residues long. J gave up 1 base and V 1 base, and 0 bases lay outside the gene matches. This CDR3 is CASSIGLAGQETQYF. The CDR3 bases are TGTGCCAGTAGTATAGGACTAGCGGGCCAAGAGACCCAGTACTTC.